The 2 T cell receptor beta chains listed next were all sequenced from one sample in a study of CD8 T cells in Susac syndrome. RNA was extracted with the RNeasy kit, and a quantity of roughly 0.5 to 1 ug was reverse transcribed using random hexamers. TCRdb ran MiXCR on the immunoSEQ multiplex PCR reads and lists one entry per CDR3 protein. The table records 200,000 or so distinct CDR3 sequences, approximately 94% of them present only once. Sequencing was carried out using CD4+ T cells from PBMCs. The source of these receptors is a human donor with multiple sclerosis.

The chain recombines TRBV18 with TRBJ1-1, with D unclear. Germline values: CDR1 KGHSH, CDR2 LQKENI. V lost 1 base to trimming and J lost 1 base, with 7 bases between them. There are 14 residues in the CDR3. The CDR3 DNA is TGTGCCAGCTCACCACTAGCGGGGAACACTGAAGCTTTCTTT. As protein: CASSPLAGNTEAFF. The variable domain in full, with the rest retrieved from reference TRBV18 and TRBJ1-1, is NAGVMQNPRHLVRRRGQEARLRCSPMKGHSHVYWYRQLPEEGLKFMVYLQKENIIDESGMPKERFSAEFPKEGPSILRIQQVVRGDSAAYFCASSPLAGNTEAFFGQGTRLTVV.

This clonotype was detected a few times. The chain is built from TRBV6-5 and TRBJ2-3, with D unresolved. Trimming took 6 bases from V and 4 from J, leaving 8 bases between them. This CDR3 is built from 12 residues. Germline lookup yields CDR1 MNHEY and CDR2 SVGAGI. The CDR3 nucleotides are TGTGCCAGCAGCCCCCCCTCAGATACGCAGTATTTT. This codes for CASSPPSDTQYF.